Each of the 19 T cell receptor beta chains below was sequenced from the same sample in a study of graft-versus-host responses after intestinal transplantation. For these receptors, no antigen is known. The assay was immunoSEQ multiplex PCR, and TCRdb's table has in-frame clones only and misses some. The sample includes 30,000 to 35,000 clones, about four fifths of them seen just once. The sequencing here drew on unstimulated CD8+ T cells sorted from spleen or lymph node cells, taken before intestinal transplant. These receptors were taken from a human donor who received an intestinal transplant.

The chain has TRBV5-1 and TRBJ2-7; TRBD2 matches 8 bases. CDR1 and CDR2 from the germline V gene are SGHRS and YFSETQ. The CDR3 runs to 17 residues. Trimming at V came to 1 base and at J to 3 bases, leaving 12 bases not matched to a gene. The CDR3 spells CASSLRGGPESIYEQYF. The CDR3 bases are TGCGCCAGCAGCTTGCGGGGGGGGCCCGAATCAATCTACGAGCAGTACTTC.

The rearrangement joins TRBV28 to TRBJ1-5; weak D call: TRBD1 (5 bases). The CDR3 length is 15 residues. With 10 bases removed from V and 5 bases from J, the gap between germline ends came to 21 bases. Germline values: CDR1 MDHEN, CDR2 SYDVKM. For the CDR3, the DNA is TGTGCCACCTCCTCGGGGGGTGGGGAATATCAGCCCCAGCATTTT. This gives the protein CATSSGGGEYQPQHF.

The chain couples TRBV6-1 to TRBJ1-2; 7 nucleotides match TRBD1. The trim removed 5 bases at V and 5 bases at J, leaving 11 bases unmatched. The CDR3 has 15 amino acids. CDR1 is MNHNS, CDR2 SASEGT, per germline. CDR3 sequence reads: CASSSGQALPYGYTF. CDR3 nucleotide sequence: TGTGCCAGCAGTTCCGGACAGGCTCTACCTTATGGCTACACCTTC.

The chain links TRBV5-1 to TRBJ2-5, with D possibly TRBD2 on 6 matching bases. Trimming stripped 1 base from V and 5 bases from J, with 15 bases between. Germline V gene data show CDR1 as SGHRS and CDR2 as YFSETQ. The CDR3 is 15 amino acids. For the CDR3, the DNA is TGCGCCAGCAGCTTGCCCCGGACTAATGAGGAGACCCAGTACTTC. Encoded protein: CASSLPRTNEETQYF.

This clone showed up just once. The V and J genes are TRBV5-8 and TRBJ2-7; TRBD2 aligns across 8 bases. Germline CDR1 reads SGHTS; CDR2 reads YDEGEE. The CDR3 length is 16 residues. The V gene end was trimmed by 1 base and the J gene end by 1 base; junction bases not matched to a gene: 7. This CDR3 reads CASSLFQRGRSYEQYF. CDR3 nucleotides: TGTGCCAGCAGCTTGTTCCAGCGGGGGAGATCCTACGAGCAGTACTTC.

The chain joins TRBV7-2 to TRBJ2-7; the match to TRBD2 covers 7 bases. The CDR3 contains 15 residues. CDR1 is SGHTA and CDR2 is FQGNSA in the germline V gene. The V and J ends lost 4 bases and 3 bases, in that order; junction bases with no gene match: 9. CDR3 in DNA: TGTGCCAGCAGCTGGGGGATAGGGGAGGGCTACGAGCAGTACTTC. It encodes CASSWGIGEGYEQYF.

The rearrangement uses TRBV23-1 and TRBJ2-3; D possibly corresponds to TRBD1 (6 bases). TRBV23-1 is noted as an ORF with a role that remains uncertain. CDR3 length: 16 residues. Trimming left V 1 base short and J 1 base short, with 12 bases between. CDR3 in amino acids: CASSQFRGQCTDTQYF. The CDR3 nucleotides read TGCGCCAGCAGTCAATTCAGAGGACAGTGCACAGATACGCAGTATTTT.

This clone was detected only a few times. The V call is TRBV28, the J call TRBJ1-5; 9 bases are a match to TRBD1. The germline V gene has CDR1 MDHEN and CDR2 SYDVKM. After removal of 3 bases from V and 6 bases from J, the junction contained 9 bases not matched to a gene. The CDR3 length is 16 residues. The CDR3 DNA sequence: TGTGCCAGCAGTTTTGGAGACAGGGGGAAGGGTCAGCCCCAGCATTTT. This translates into CASSFGDRGKGQPQHF.

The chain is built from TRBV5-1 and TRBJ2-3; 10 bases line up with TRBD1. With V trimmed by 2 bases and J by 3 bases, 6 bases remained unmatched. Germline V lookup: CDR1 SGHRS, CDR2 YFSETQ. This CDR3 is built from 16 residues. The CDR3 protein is CASSFDLGQGTDTQYF. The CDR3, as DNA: TGCGCCAGCAGCTTTGATTTGGGACAGGGGACAGATACGCAGTATTTT.

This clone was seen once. The chain's CDR3 is CASSYSKRAPVYGYTF. CDR3 DNA sequence: TGTGCCAGCAGTTACTCTAAGCGTGCACCCGTCTATGGCTACACCTTC. The rearrangement uses TRBV6-5 and TRBJ1-2; D is undetermined. Germline V gives CDR1 MNHEY, CDR2 SVGAGI. The CDR3 sequence is 16 residues long. Trimming removed 0 bases at V and 4 bases at J, with 15 bases between.

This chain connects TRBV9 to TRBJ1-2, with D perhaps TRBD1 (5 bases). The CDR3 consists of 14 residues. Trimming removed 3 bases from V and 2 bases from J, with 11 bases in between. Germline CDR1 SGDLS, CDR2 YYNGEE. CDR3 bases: TGTGCCAGCAGCGGCCCTGGGGCCAACTATGGCTACACCTTC. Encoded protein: CASSGPGANYGYTF.

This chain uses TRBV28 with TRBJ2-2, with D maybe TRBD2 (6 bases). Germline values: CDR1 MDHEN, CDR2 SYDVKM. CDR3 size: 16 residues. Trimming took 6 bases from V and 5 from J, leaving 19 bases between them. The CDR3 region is CASRKTLAEITGELFF. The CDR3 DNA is TGTGCCAGCAGAAAAACACTAGCAGAAATAACCGGGGAGCTGTTTTTT.

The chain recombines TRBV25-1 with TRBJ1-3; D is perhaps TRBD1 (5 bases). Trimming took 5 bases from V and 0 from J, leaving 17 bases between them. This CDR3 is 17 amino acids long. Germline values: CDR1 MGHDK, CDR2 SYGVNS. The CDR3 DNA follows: TGTGCCAGCAGTCACCTATTTGGACACAACTCTGGAAACACCATATATTTT. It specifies CASSHLFGHNSGNTIYF.

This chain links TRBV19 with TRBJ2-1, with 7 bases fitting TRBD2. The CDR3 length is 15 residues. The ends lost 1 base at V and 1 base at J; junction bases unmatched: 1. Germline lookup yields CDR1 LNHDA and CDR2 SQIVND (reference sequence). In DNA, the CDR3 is TGTGCCAGTAGTATAGGCGGGAGATCCTACAATGAGCAGTTCTTC. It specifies CASSIGGRSYNEQFF.

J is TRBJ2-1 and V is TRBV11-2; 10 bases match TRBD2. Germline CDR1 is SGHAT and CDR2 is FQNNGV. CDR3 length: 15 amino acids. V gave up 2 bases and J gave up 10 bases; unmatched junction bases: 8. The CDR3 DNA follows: TGTGCCAGCAGCTTACTAGCGGGGGCTCAACGGGAGCAGTTCTTC. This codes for CASSLLAGAQREQFF.

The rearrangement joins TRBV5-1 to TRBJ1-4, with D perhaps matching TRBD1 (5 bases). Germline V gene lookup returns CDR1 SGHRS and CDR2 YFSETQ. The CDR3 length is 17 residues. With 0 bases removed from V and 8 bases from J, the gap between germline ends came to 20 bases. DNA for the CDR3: TGCGCCAGCAGCTTGGACGGGACTCTAGGAGGGGCGGAAAAACTGTTTTTT. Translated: CASSLDGTLGGAEKLFF. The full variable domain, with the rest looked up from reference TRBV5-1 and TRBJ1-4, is KAGVTQTPRYLIKTRGQQVTLSCSPISGHRSVSWYQQTPGQGLQFLFEYFSETQRNKGNFPGRFSGRQFSNSRSEMNVSTLELGDSALYLCASSLDGTLGGAEKLFFGSGTQLSVL.

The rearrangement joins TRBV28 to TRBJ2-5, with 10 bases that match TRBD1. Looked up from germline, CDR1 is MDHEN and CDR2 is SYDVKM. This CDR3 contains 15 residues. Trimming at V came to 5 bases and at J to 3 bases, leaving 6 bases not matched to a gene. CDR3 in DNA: TGTGCCAGCAGTAAAATCGGGACAGGGGAAGAGACCCAGTACTTC. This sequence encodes CASSKIGTGEETQYF.

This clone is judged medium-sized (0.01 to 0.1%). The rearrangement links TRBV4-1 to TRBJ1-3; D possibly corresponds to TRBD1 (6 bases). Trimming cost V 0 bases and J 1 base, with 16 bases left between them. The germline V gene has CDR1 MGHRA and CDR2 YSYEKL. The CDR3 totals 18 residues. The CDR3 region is CASSQEAAGVVSGNTIYF. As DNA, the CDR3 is TGCGCCAGCAGCCAAGAGGCCGCAGGGGTAGTGTCTGGAAACACCATATATTTT.

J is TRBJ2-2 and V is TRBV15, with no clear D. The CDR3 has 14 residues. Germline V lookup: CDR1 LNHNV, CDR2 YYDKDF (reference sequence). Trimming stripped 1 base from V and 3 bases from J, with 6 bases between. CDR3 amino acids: CATSRVKHTGELFF. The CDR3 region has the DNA TGTGCCACCAGCAGAGTCAAGCACACCGGGGAGCTGTTTTTT.